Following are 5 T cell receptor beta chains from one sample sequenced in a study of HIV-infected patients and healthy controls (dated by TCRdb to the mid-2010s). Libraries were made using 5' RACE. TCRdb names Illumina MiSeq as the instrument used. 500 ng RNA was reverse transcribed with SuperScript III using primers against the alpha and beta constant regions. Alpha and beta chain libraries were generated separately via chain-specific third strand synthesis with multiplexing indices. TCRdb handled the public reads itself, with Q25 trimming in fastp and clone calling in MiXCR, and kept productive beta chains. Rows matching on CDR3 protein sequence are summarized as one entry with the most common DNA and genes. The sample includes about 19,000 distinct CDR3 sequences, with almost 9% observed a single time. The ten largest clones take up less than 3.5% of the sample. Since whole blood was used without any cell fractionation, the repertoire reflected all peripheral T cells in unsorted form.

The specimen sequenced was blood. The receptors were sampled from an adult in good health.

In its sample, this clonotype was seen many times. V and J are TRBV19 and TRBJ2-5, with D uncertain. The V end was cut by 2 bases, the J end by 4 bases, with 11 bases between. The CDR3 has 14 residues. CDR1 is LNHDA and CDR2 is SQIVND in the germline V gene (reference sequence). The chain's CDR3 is CASSISWASETQYF. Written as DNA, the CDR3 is TGTGCCAGTAGTATAAGTTGGGCTTCAGAGACCCAGTACTTC. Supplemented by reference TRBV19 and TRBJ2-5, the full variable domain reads DGGITQSPKYLFRKEGQNVTLSCEQNLNHDAMYWYRQDPGQGLRLIYYSQIVNDFQKGDIAEGYSVSREKKESFPLTVTSAQKNPTAFYLCASSISWASETQYFGPGTRLLVL.

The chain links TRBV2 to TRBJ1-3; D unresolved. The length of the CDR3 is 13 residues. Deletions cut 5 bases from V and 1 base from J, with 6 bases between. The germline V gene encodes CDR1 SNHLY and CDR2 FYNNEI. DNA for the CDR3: TGTGCCAGCAGTCTCATTTCTGGAAACACCATATATTTT. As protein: CASSLISGNTIYF.

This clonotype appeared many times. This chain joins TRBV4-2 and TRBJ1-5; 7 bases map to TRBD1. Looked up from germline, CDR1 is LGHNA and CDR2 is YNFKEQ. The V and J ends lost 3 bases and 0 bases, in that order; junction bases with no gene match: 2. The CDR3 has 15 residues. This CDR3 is CASSQGTASNQPQHF. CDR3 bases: TGTGCCAGCAGCCAGGGGACAGCTAGCAATCAGCCCCAGCATTTT.

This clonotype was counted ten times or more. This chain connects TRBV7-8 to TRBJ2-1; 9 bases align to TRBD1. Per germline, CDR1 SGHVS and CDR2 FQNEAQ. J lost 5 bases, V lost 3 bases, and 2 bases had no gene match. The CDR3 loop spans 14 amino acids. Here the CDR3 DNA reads TGTGCCAGCAGCTTCCGGACAGGGGACAATGAGCAGTTCTTC. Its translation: CASSFRTGDNEQFF. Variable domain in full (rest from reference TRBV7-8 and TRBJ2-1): GAGVSQSPRYKVAKRGQDVALRCDPISGHVSLFWYQQALGQGPEFLTYFQNEAQLDKSGLPSDRFFAERPEGSVSTLKIQRTQQEDSAVYLCASSFRTGDNEQFFGPGTRLTVL.

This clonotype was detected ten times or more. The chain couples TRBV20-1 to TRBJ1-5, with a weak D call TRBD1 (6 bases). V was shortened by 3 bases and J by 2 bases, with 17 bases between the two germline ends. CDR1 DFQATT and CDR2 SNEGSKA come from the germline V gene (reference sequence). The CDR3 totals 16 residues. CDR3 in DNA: TGCAGTGCTAGTTCCCCCCCACAGGGACGCAATCAGCCCCAGCATTTT. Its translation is CSASSPPQGRNQPQHF.